This record concerns one T cell receptor beta chain sequence. Its antigen is still unknown. The material for each subset, its genomic DNA, was split evenly across several immunoSEQ plates. Sequencing used immunoSEQ multiplex PCR; TCRdb keeps in-frame clones, though not all of them. The sample contains around 640,000 clones, about 96% of which appear only once. The data derive from a study of shared clonotypes between healthy human individuals. Study-level background: The study used three CD4 naive, three CD4 memory, two CD8 naive and one CD8 memory plate per donor. Study-wide results and limits: Against clonotypes common to all four donors, non-shared ones had lower generation probabilities. Represented genetic and exposure-history diversity was restricted by having few donors.

CD45RO-negative, CCR7-selected cells formed the naive CD8 fraction, which excluded terminally differentiated effector memory CD45RA+ cells. This CDR3 spans 14 amino acids. CDR1 and CDR2 from the germline V gene are SGHNT and YYREEE (reference sequence). V trimming: 5 bases; J trimming: 5 bases; junction bases outside the gene matches: 6. The chain combines TRBV5-4 with TRBJ2-5; 10 nucleotides match TRBD2. Specimen: naive CD8+ T cells sorted from blood. The sequence derives from a woman in her twenties or thirties in good health. The CDR3 is CASRVAGGVETQYF. The CDR3 DNA reads TGTGCCAGCAGGGTAGCGGGAGGAGTTGAGACCCAGTACTTC.